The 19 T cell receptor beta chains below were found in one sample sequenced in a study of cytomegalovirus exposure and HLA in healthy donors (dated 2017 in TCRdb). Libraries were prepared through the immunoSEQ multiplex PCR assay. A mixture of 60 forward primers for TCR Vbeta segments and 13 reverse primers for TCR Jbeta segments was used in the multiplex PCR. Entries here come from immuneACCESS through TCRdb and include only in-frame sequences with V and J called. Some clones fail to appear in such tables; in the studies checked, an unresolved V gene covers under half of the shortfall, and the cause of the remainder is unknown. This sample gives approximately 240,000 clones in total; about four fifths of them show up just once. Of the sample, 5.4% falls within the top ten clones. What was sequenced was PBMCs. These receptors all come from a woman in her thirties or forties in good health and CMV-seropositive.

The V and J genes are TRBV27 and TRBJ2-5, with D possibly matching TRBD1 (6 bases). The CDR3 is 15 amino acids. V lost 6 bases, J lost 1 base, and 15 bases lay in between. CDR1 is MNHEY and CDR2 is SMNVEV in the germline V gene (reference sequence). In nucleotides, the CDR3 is TGTGCCAGCAGATCTTACAGGGTGCCCCAAGAGACCCAGTACTTC. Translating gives CASRSYRVPQETQYF.

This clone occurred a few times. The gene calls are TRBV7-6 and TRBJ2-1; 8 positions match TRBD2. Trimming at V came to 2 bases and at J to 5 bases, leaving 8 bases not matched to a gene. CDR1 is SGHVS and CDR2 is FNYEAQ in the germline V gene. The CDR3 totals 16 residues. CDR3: CASSLFSGGANNEQFF. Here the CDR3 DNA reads TGTGCCAGCAGCTTATTTTCGGGGGGGGCTAACAATGAGCAGTTCTTC.

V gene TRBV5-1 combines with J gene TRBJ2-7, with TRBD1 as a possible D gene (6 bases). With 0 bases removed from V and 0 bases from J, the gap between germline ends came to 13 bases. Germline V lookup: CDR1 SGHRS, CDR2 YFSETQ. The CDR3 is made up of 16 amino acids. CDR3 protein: CASSLAYRASSYEQYF. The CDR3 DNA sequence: TGCGCCAGCAGCTTGGCCTACAGGGCAAGCTCCTACGAGCAGTACTTC.

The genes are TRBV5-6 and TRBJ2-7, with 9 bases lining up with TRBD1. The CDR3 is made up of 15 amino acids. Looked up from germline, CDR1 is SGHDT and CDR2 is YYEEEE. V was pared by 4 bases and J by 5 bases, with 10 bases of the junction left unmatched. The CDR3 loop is CASSPLGQGHNEQYF. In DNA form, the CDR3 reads TGTGCCAGCAGCCCCCTCGGACAGGGGCATAACGAGCAGTACTTC.

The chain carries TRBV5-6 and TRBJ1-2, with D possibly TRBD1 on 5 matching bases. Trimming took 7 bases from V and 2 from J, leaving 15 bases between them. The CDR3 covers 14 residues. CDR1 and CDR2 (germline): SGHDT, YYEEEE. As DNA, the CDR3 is TGTGCCAGCTCTCGTCCAGGGATCAACTATGGCTACACCTTC. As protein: CASSRPGINYGYTF.

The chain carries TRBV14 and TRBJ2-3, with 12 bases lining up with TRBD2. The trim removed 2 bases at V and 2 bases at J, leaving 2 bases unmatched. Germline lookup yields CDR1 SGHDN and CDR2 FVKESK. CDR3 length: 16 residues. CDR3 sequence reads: CASSQPSGRATDTQYF. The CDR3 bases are TGTGCCAGCAGCCAACCTAGCGGGAGGGCCACAGATACGCAGTATTTT.

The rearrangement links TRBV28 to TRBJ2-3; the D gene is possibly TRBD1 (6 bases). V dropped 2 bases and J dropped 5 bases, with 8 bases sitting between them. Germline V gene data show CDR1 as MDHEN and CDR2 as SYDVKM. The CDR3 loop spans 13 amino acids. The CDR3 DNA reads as TGTGCCAGCAGTTTAAGCAGGGGAGATACGCAGTATTTT. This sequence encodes CASSLSRGDTQYF.

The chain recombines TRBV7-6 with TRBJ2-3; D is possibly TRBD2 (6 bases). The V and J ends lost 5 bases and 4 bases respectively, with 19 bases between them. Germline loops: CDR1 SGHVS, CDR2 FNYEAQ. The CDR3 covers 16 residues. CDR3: CASSLGANRGSDTQYF. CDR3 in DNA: TGTGCCAGCAGCCTTGGGGCTAACCGGGGGTCAGATACGCAGTATTTT.

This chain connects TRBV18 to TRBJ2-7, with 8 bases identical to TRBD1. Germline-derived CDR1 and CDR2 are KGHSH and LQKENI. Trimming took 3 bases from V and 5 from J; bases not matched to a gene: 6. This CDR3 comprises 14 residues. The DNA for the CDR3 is TGTGCCAGCTCACCCGGGACAGGTGGGAACGAGCAGTACTTC. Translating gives CASSPGTGGNEQYF.

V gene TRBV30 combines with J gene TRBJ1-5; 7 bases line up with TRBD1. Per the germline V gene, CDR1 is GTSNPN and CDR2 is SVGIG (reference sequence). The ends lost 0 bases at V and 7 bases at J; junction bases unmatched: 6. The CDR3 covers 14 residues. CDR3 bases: TGTGCCTGGAGTGTAGGGGGCGACGGGCAGCCCCAGCATTTT. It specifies CAWSVGGDGQPQHF.

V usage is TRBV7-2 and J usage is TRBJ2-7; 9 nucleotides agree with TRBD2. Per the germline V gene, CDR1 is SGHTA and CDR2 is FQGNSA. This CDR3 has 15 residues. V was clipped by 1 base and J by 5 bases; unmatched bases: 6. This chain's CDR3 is CASSLVAGGPHEQYF. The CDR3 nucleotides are TGTGCCAGCAGCTTAGTGGCGGGGGGGCCGCACGAGCAGTACTTC.

The CDR3 bases are TGTGCCAGCAGCTCCCGACAAAACTCCTACGAGCAGTACTTC. It is translated as CASSSRQNSYEQYF. The genes are TRBV9 and TRBJ2-7, with no clear D. Germline CDR1 reads SGDLS; CDR2 reads YYNGEE. The CDR3 is made up of 14 amino acids. Trimming took 4 bases from V and 0 from J, leaving 11 bases between them. The entire variable domain, with the rest obtained from reference TRBV9 and TRBJ2-7, is as follows: DSGVTQTPKHLITATGQRVTLRCSPRSGDLSVYWYQQSLDQGLQFLIQYYNGEERAKGNILERFSAQQFPDLHSELNLSSLELGDSALYFCASSSRQNSYEQYFGPGTRLTVT.

CDR3 amino acids: CASSPDGGHGTGELFF. CDR3 in DNA: TGTGCCAGCAGCCCAGATGGCGGCCACGGGACCGGGGAGCTGTTTTTT. The rearrangement uses TRBV9 and TRBJ2-2; unclear D gene. This CDR3 is 16 amino acids long. Germline-derived CDR1 and CDR2 are SGDLS and YYNGEE. The V gene lost 4 bases and the J gene lost 5 bases, with 18 bases spanning the gap.

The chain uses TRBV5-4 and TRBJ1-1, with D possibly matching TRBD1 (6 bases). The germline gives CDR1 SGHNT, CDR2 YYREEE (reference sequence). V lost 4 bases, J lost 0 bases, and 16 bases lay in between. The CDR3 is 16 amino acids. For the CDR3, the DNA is TGTGCCAGCAGCCCAGACCCGACAGGACTGAACACTGAAGCTTTCTTT. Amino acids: CASSPDPTGLNTEAFF.

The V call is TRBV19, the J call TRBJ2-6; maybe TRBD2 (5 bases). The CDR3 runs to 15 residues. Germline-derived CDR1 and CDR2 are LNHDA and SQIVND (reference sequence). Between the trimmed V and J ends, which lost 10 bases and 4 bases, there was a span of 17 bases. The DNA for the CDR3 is TGTGCCACCCAGTCGGGGTCCGCCGGGGCCAACGTCCTGACTTTC. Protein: CATQSGSAGANVLTF.

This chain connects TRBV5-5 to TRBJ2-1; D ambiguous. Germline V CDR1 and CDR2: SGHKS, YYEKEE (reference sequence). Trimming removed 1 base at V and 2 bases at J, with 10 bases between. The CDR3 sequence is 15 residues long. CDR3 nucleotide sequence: TGTGCCAGCAGCTTGAATCTTGCGGCCTACAATGAGCAGTTCTTC. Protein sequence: CASSLNLAAYNEQFF.

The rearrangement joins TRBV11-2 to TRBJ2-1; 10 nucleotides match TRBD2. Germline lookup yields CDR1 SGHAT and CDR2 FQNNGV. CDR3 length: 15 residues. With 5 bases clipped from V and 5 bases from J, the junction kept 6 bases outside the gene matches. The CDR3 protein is CASSPLLAGDNEQFF. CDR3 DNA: TGTGCCAGCAGCCCCCTCCTAGCGGGGGACAATGAGCAGTTCTTC.

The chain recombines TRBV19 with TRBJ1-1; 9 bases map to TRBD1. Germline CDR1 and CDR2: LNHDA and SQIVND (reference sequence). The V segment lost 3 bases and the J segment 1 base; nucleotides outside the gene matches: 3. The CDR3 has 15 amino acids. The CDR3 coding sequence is TGTGCCAGTAGTATTCTGGACAGGGGGAACACTGAAGCTTTCTTT. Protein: CASSILDRGNTEAFF.

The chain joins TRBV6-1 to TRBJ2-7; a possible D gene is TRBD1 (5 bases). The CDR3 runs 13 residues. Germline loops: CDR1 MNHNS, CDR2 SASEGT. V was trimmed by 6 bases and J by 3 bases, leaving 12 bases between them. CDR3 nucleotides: TGTGCCAGCAGGTTGACAGTACTCTACGAGCAGTACTTC. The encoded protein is CASRLTVLYEQYF.